A single T cell receptor (beta chain) is shown here with its context. This CDR3 is built from 13 residues. CDR1 is LNHDA and CDR2 is SQIVND in the germline V gene (reference sequence). Trimming took 10 bases from V and 0 from J; bases not matched to a gene: 5. Data came from immunoSEQ multiplex PCR; TCRdb stores just in-frame clones and leaves some out. The sample lists about 250,000 clones; around 90% were seen once. The data were obtained in a study of blood T cell repertoires in COVID-19. Participants were aged roughly 18 to 90 years, lived in under 25 US areas, and enrolled virtually. In assigning cohorts, the study relied on participant-reported clinical history. The recovered donors of Cohort 3 showed two negative PCRs, clearance, or symptom resolution.

The J gene is TRBJ1-2, the V gene TRBV19, with TRBD1 matching 7 bases. The receptor was isolated from a woman aged 45 to 65 who had recovered from COVID-19. Sequenced input: PBMCs or T cells enriched from blood (not recorded which). The CDR3: CATRTGSNYGYTF. DNA for the CDR3: TGTGCCACCAGGACAGGTTCTAACTATGGCTACACCTTC.